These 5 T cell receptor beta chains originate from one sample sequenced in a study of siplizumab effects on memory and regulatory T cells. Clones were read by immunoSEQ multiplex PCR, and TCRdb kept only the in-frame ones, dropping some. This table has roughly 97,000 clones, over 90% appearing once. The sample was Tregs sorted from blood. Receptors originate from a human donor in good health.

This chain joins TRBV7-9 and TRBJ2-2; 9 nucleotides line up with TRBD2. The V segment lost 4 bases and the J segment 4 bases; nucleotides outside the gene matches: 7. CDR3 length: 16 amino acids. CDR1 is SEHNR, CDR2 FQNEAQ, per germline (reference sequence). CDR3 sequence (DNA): TGTGCCAGCAGCTACCTACTAGCGGGTGGCACCGGGGAGCTGTTTTTT. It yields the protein CASSYLLAGGTGELFF.

The CDR3 reads CASSSRDRGVTEAFF. In nucleotides, the CDR3 is TGCGCCAGCAGCTCACGGGACAGGGGGGTCACTGAAGCTTTCTTT. V is TRBV5-1 and J is TRBJ1-1; TRBD1 matches at 11 bases. Germline values: CDR1 SGHRS, CDR2 YFSETQ. CDR3 size: 15 residues. V lost 3 bases, J lost 4 bases, and 5 bases stayed unmatched.

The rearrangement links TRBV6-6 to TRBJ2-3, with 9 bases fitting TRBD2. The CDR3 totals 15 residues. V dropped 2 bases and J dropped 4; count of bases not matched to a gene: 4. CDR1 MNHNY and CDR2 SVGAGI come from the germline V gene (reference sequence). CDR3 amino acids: CASSYRRGGADTQYF. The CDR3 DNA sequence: TGTGCCAGCAGTTACCGGCGGGGGGGCGCAGATACGCAGTATTTT.

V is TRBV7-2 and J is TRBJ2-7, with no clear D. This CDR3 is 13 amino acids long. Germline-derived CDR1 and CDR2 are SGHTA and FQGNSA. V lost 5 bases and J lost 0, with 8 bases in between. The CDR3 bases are TGTGCCAGCAGCCCCACTCGCTCCTACGAGCAGTACTTC. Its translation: CASSPTRSYEQYF. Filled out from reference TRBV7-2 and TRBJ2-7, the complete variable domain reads GAGVSQSPSNKVTEKGKDVELRCDPISGHTALYWYRQSLGQGLEFLIYFQGNSAPDKSGLPSDRFSAERTGGSVSTLTIQRTQQEDSAVYLCASSPTRSYEQYFGPGTRLTVT.

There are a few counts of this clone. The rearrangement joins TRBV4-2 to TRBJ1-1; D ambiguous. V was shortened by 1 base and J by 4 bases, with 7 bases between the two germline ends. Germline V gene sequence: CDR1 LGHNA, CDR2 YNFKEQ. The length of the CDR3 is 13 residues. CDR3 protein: CASSQARGTEAFF. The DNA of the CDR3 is TGTGCCAGCAGCCAAGCCCGGGGCACTGAAGCTTTCTTT.